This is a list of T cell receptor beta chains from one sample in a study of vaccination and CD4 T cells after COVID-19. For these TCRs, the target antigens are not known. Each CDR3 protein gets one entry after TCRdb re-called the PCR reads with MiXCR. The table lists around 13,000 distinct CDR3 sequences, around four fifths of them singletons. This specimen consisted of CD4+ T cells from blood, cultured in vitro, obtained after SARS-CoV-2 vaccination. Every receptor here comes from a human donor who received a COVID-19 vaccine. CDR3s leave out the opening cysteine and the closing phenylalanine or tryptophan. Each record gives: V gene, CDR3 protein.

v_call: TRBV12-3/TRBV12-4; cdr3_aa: ASSLGGPYGYT
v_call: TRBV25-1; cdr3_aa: ASEGQVGTEAF
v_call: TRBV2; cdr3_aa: ASSDRLPSPLH
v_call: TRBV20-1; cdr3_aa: SARGDRDTDTQY
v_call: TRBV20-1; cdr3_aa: SAQTSGDPDTQY
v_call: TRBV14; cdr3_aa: ASSQILRGSSTDTQY
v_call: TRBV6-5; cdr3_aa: ASSYRAGGYNEQF
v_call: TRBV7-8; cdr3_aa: ASSLVSGGPSDTQY
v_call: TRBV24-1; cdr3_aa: ATSDAQDRVETQY
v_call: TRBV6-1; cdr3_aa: ASSPRRDPRETQY
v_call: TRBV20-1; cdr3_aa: SARIDRDYGTQY
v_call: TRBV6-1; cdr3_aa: ASSETTGTGGEQY
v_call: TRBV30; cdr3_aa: AWTAGVNFATEAF
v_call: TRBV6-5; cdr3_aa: ASSYSRADSSYEQY
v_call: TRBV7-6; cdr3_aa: ASSSPFSYEQY
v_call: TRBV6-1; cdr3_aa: ASSVAGVGNQPQH
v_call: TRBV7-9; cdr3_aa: ASSLRLRDTQY
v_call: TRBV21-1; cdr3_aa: ASSTRQGVTEAF
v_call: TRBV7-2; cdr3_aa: ASSLNSGGPKNIQY
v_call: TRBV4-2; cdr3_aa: ASSQDNGPSYGYT
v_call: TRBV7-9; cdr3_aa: ASSSGTGGENTGELF
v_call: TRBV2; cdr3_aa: ASSENGQGVSPLH
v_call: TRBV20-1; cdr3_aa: SAKRQGREKLF
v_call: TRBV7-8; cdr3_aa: ASSLVAGGSTDTQY
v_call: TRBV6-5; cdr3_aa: ASSWGGTPGEKLF
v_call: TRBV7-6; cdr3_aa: ASSQGQAYGYT
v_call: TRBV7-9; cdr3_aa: ASSRQGGGTEAF
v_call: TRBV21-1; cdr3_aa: ARPGQGRQPQH
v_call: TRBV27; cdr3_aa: ASRRTGGAGTGYT
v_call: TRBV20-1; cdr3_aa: SARDLAGGLQETQY
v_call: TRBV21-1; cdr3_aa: AIDTGRGYSPLH
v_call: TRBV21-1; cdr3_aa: ASSKRDRDQPQH